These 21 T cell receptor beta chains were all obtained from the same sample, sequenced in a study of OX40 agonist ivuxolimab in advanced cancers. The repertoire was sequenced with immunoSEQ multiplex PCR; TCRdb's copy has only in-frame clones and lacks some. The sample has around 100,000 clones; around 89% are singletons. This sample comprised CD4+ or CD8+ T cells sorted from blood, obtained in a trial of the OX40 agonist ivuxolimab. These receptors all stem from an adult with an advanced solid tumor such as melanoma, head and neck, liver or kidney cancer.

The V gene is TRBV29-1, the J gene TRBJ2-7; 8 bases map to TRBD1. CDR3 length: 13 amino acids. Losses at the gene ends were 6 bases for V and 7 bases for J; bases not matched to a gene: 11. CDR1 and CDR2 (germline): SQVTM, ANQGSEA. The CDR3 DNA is TGCAGCGTCCGAACGACAGGGGTCTGGGAGCAGTACTTC. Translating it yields CSVRTTGVWEQYF.

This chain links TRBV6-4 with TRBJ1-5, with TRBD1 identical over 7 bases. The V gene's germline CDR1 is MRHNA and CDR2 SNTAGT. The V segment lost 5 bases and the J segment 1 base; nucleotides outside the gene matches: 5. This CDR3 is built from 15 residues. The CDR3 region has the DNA TGTGCCAGCAGTCTTACGACAGGGAGCAATCAGCCCCAGCATTTT. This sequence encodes CASSLTTGSNQPQHF.

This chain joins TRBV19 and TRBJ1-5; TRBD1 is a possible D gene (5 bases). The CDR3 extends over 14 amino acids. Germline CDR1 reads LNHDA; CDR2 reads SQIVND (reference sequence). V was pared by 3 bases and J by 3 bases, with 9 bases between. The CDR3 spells CASSMGGHNQPQHF. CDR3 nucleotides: TGTGCCAGTAGTATGGGCGGACACAATCAGCCCCAGCATTTT. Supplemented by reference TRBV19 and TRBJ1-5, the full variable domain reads DGGITQSPKYLFRKEGQNVTLSCEQNLNHDAMYWYRQDPGQGLRLIYYSQIVNDFQKGDIAEGYSVSREKKESFPLTVTSAQKNPTAFYLCASSMGGHNQPQHFGDGTRLSIL.

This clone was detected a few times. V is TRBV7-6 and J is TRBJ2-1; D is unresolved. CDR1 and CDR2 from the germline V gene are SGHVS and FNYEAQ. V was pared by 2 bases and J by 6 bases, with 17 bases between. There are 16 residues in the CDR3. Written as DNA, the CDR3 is TGTGCCAGCAGCTTATTCGCTAGTTTTCCTCGCAATGAGCAGTTCTTC. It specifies CASSLFASFPRNEQFF.

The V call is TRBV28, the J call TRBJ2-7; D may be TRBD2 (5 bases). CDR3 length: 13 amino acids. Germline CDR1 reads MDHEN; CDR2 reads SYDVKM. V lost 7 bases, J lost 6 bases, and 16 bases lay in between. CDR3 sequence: CASKEGPPAEQYF. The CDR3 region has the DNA TGTGCCAGCAAAGAGGGCCCTCCGGCCGAGCAGTACTTC.

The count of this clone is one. CDR3 residues: CASSNFGETQYF. CDR3 in DNA: TGTGCCAGCTCCAATTTCGGTGAGACCCAGTACTTC. This sequence joins TRBV18 and TRBJ2-5; no reliable D call. Trimming took 6 bases from V and 5 from J, leaving 10 bases between them. Germline V CDR1 and CDR2: KGHSH, LQKENI. This CDR3 comprises 12 residues.

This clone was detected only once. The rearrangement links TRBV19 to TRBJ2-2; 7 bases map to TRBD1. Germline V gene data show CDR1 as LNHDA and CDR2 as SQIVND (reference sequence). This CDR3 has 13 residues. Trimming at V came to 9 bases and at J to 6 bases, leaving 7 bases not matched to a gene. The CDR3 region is CASRTGQAGELFF. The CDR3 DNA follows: TGTGCCAGCCGGACAGGTCAAGCCGGGGAGCTGTTTTTT.

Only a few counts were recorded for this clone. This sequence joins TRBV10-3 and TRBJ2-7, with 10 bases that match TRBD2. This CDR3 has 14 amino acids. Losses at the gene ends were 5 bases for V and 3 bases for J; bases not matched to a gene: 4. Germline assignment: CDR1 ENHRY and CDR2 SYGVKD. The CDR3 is CAISTGTSVYEQYF. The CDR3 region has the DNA TGTGCCATCAGTACCGGGACTAGCGTCTACGAGCAGTACTTC.

The CDR3 loop reads CASEGRMNTEAFF. In nucleotides, the CDR3 is TGTGCCAGTGAGGGACGGATGAACACTGAAGCTTTCTTT. V is TRBV19 and J is TRBJ1-1, with D tentatively TRBD1 (5 bases). CDR3 length: 13 amino acids. Germline CDR1 LNHDA, CDR2 SQIVND (reference sequence). Trimming left V 8 bases short and J 0 bases short, with 10 bases between.

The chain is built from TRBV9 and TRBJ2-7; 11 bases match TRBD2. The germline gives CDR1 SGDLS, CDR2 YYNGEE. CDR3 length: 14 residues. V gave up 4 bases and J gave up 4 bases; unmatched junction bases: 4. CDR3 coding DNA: TGTGCCAGCAGCCCCGGACTAGCGGGTTACGAGCAGTACTTC. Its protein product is CASSPGLAGYEQYF.

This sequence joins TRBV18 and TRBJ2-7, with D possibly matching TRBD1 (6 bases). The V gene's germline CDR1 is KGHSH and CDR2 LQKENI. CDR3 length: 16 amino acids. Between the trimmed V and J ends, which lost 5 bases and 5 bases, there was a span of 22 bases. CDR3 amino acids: CASSTSRTVLTDEQYF. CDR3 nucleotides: TGTGCCAGCTCAACATCCCGGACAGTCCTTACAGACGAGCAGTACTTC.

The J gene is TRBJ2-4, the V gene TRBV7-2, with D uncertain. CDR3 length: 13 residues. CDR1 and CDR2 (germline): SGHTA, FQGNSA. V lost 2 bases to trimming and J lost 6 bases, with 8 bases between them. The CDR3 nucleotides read TGTGCCAGCAGCTTATTTGGGCTAAACATTCAGTACTTC. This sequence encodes CASSLFGLNIQYF.

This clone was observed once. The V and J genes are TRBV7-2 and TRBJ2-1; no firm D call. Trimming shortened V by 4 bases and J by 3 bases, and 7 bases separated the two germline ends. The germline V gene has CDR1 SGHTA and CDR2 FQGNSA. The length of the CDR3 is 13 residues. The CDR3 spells CASSSESYNEQFF. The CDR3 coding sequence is TGTGCCAGCAGCTCCGAGAGCTACAATGAGCAGTTCTTC.

Here the CDR3 reads CASSSRPPSGDFYNEQFF. CDR3 coding DNA: TGTGCCAGCTCATCAAGACCCCCATCTGGGGACTTCTACAATGAGCAGTTCTTC. The chain employs TRBV18 and TRBJ2-1, with D possibly TRBD2 on 6 matching bases. This CDR3 contains 18 residues. V was pared by 5 bases and J by 3 bases, with 23 bases between. Per germline, CDR1 KGHSH and CDR2 LQKENI.

The DNA of the CDR3 is TGTGCCAGCACCCCCCAGGCAGGGTGGAACGAGCAGTACTTC. Protein sequence: CASTPQAGWNEQYF. This chain joins TRBV6-5 and TRBJ2-7; D possibly corresponds to TRBD1 (5 bases). V was clipped by 7 bases and J by 5 bases, with 18 bases between them. Germline CDR1 reads MNHEY; CDR2 reads SVGAGI. This CDR3 region has 14 residues.

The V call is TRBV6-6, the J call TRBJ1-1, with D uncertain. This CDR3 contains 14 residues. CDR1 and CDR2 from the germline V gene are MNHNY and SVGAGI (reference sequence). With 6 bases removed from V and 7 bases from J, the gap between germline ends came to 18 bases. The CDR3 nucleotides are TGTGCCAGCAGCCACTTCAAGGCCCGGGGTGAAGCTTTCTTT. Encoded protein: CASSHFKARGEAFF.

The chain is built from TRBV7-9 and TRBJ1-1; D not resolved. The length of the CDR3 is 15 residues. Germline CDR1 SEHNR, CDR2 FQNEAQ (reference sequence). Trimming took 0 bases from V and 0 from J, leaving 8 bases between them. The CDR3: CASSLAVPMNTEAFF. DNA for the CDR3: TGTGCCAGCAGCTTAGCTGTTCCCATGAACACTGAAGCTTTCTTT.

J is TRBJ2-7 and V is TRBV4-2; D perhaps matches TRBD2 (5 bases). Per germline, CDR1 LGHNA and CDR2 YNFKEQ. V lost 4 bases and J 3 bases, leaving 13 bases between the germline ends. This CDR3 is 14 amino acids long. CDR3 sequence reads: CASSPAGGDYEQYF. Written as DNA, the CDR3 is TGTGCCAGCAGCCCTGCGGGTGGAGACTACGAGCAGTACTTC.

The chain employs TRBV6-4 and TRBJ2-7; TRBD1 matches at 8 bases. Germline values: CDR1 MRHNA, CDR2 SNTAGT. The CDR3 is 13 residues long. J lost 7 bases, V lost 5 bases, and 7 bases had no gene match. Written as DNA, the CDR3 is TGTGCCAGCAGTACAGGGGGGCAGGGGGAGCAGTACTTC. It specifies CASSTGGQGEQYF.

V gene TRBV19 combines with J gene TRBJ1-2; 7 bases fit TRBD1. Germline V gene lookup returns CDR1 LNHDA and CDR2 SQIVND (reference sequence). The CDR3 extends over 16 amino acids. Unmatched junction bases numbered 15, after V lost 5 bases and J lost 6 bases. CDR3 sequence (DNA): TGTGCCAGTAGTCCCACTGCCCGGGACAGAAGTAATGGCTACACCTTC. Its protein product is CASSPTARDRSNGYTF.

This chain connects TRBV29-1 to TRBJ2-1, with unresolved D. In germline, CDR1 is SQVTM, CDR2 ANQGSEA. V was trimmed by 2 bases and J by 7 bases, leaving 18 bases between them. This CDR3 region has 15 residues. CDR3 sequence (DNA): TGCAGCGTTGAACTCCCCCATGGGTCTCGGAATGAGCAGTTCTTC. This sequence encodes CSVELPHGSRNEQFF.